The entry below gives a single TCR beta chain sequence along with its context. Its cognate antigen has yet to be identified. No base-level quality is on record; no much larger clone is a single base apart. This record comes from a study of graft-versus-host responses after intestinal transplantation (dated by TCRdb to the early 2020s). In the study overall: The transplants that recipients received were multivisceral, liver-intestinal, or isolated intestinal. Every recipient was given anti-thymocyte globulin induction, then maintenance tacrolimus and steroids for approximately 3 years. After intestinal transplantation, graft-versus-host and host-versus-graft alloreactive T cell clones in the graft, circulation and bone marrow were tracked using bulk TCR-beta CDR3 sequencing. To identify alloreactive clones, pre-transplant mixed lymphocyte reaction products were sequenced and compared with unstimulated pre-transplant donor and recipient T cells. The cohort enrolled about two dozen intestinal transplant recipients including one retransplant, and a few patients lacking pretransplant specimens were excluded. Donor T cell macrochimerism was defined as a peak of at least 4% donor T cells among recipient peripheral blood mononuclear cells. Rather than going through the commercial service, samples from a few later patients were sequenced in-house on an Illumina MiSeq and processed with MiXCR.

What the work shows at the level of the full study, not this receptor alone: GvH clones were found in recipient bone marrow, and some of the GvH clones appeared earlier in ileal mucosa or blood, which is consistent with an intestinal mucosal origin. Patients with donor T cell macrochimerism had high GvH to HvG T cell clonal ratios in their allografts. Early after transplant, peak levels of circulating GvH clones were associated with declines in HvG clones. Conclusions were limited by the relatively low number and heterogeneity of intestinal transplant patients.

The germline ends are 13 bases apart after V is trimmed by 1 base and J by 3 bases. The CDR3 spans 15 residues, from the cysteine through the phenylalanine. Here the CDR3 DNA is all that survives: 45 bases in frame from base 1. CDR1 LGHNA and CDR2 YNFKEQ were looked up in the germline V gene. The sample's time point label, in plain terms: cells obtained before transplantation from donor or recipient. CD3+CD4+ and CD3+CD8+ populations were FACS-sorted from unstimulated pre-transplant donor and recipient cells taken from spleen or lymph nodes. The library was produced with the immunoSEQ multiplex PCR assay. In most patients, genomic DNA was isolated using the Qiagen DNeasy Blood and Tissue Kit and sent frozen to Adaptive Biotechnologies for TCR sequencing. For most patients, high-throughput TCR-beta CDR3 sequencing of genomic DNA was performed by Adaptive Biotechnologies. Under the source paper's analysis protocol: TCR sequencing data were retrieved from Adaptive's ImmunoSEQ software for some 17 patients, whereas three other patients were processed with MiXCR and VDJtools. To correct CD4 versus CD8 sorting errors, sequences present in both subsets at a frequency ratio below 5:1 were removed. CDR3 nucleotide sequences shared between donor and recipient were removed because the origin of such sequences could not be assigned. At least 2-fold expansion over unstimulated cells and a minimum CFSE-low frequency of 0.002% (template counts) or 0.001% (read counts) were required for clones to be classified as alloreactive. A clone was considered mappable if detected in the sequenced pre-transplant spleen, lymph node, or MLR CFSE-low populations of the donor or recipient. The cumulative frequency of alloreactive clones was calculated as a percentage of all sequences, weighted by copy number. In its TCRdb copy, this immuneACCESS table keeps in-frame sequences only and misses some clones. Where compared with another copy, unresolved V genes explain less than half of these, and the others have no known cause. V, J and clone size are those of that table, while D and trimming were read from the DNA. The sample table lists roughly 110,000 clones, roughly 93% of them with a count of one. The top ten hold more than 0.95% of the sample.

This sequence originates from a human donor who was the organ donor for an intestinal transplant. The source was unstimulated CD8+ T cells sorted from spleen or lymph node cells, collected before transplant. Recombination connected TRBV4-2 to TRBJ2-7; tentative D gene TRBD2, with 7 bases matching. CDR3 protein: CASSQVEGEGYEQYF. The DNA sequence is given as TGTGCCAGCAGCCAAGTTGAGGGGGAGGGCTACGAGCAGTACTTC.